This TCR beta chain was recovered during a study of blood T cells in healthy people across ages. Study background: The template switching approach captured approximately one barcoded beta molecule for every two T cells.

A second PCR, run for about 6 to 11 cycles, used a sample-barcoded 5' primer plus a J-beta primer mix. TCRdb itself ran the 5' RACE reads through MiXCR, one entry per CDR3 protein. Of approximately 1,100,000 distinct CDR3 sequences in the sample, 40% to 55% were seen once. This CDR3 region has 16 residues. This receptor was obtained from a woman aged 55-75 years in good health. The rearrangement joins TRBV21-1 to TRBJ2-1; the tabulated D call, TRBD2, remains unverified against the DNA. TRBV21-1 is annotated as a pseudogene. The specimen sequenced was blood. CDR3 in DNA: TGTGCCAGCAGCAAGTTAAGGCAGGGAGGGACAAATGAGCAGTTCTTC. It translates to CASSKLRQGGTNEQFF.